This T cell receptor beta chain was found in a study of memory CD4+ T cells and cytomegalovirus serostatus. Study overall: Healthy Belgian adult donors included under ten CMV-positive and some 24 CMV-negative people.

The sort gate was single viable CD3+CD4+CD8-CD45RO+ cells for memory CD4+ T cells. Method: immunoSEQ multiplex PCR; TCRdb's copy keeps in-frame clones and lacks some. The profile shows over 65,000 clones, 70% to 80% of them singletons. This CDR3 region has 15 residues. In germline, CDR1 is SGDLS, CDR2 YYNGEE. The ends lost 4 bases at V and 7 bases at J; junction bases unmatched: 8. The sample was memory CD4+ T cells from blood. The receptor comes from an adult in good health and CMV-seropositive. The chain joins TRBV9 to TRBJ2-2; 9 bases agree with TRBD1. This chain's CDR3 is CASSSRTGEVGELFF. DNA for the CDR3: TGTGCCAGCAGCTCTCGGACAGGGGAAGTCGGGGAGCTGTTTTTT. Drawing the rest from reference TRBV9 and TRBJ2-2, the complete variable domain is DSGVTQTPKHLITATGQRVTLRCSPRSGDLSVYWYQQSLDQGLQFLIQYYNGEERAKGNILERFSAQQFPDLHSELNLSSLELGDSALYFCASSSRTGEVGELFFGEGSRLTVL.